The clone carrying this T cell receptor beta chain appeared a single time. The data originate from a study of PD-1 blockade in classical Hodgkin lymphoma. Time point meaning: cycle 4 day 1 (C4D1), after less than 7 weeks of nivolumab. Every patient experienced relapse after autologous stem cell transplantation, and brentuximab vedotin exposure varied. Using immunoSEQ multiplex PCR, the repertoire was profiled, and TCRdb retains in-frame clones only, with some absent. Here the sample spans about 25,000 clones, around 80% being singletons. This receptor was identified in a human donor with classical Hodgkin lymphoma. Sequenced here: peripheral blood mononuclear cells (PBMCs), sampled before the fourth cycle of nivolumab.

Here the CDR3 DNA reads TGTGCCAGCAGCCAAGATCTAGGTTCACCCCTCCACTTT. Translated: CASSQDLGSPLHF. V and J are TRBV14 and TRBJ1-6; D is undetermined. The V end was cut by 0 bases, the J end by 9 bases, with 6 bases between. The CDR3 consists of 13 residues. Germline CDR1 and CDR2: SGHDN and FVKESK. Full variable domain (remainder filled in from reference TRBV14 and TRBJ1-6): EAGVTQFPSHSVIEKGQTVTLRCDPISGHDNLYWYRRVMGKEIKFLLHFVKESKQDESGMPNNRFLAERTGGTYSTLKVQPAELEDSGVYFCASSQDLGSPLHFGNGTRLTVT.